Listed here is a single T cell receptor beta chain. As yet, its antigen is unknown. The sample comes from a study of T cells in Graves' hyperthyroidism and ophthalmopathy. Study-level background: Peripheral blood draws took place at initial diagnosis, ahead of any treatment.

Amplification targeted TCR beta CDR3 regions from RNA transcripts. HTBI primers were the set used in a first-round RT-PCR of the TCR CDR3. MiXCR, run by TCRdb on the multiplex PCR reads, gives a single entry per CDR3 protein. The data show approximately 400,000 distinct CDR3 sequences, about 15% seen once. Whole-study results and caveats: By a 13 V-J model, ophthalmopathy was set apart from stable hyperthyroidism.

V was pared by 3 bases and J by 7 bases, with 6 bases between. The CDR3 runs 12 residues. Germline V CDR1 and CDR2: SGHAT, FQDESV (reference sequence). PBMCs were derived from roughly 10 ml fresh peripheral blood. The chain combines TRBV11-1 with TRBJ2-2, with D unresolved. The source of this sequence is a woman between 25 and 40 years old with Graves' ophthalmopathy. The specimen was blood. The CDR3 is CASSFLGGELFF. The CDR3 coding sequence is TGTGCCAGCAGCTTCCTCGGCGGGGAGCTGTTTTTT.